The T cell receptor (beta chain) described here comes from a study of cytomegalovirus exposure and HLA in healthy donors. Study observations and caveats: Clonal expansion, a later analysis showed, was greater in HLA-associated TCR beta chains than in equally common others. Among TCR beta chains, those listed as cytomegalovirus-associated numbered approximately 150. A few chains linked to CMV were shown in vitro to be specific for CMV antigens. Reportedly, a later analysis found an Asian-associated ancestry cluster had fewer N-insertions than the approximately 700-donor mean.

Germline loops: CDR1 SGDLS, CDR2 YYNGEE. With V trimmed by 1 base and J by 6 bases, 18 bases remained unmatched. CDR3 length equals 20 residues. Primers: 60 Vbeta forward and 13 Jbeta reverse. Method: immunoSEQ multiplex PCR; TCRdb's copy keeps in-frame clones and lacks some. Among about 170,000 clones, around 80% were seen once, and the ten largest hold roughly 1.4%. Comment on this clone: No antigen is known for it.

The chain combines TRBV9 with TRBJ2-2; 10 nucleotides line up with TRBD1. The receptor was derived from a woman aged 30 to 39 in good health and CMV-seropositive. Sequencing was done on a sample of PBMCs. CDR3 nucleotide sequence: TGTGCCAGCAGCGTAAGTTTGGGACAGGGGCGTCAAAGAGACGCCGGGGAGCTGTTTTTT. Translated, it gives CASSVSLGQGRQRDAGELFF.